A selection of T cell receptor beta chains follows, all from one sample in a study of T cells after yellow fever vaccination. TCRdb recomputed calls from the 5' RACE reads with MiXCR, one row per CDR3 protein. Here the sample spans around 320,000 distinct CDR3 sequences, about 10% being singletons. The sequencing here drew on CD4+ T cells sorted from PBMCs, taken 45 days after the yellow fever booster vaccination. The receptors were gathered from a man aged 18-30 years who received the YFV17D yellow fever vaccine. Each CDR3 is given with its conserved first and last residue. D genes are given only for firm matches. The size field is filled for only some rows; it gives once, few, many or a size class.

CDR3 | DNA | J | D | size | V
CAGSRVVTGELFF | TGTGCCGGGAGCAGGGTAGTCACCGGGGAGCTGTTTTTT | TRBJ2-2 | NA | few | TRBV9
CSASRSLAGRPPYNEQFF | TGCAGTGCTAGCCGGTCCCTAGCGGGGCGCCCCCCCTACAATGAGCAGTTCTTC | TRBJ2-1 | TRBD2 | few | TRBV20-1
CASSLGAGSGYTF | TGCGCCAGCAGCTTGGGGGCAGGGTCTGGCTACACCTTC | TRBJ1-2 | NA | NA | TRBV5-1
CASSPTNRDTQYF | TGCGCCAGCAGCCCTACCAACAGGGATACGCAGTATTTT | TRBJ2-3 | NA | few | TRBV5-1
CASSANPSGGAAEQFF | TGCGCCAGCAGCGCAAACCCTAGCGGGGGGGCCGCTGAGCAGTTCTTC | TRBJ2-1 | TRBD2 | NA | TRBV5-1
CASSQDQGTNQPQHF | TGTGCCAGCAGCCAAGATCAAGGGACAAATCAGCCCCAGCATTTT | TRBJ1-5 | NA | few | TRBV4-2
CASQTGGFYNEQFF | TGTGCCAGCCAGACAGGGGGCTTCTACAATGAGCAGTTCTTC | TRBJ2-1 | TRBD1 | NA | TRBV11-2
CASSLGTPTGLYNYGYTF | TGCGCCAGCAGCTTGGGGACTCCGACAGGGCTGTATAACTATGGCTACACCTTC | TRBJ1-2 | TRBD1 | NA | TRBV5-1
CATSRDPQETQYF | TGTGCCACCAGCAGAGATCCACAAGAGACCCAGTACTTC | TRBJ2-5 | NA | few | TRBV15
CASSSGPQRGAFF | TGTGCCAGCAGCTCGGGGCCTCAACGGGGAGCTTTCTTT | TRBJ1-1 | NA | NA | TRBV7-3
CSVWGRLSPDTQYF | TGCAGCGTTTGGGGGCGGTTGAGTCCAGATACGCAGTATTTT | TRBJ2-3 | NA | NA | TRBV29-1
CASSQDWTTNEKLFF | TGTGCCAGCAGCCAAGATTGGACGACTAATGAAAAACTGTTTTTT | TRBJ1-4 | NA | NA | TRBV3-1
CSARDFAGTQYF | TGCAGCGCCAGGGACTTCGCTGGGACCCAGTACTTC | TRBJ2-5 | NA | NA | TRBV29-1
CASSVNPGFQETQYF | TGTGCCAGCAGCGTTAACCCGGGATTTCAAGAGACCCAGTACTTC | TRBJ2-5 | NA | few | TRBV9
CASSQDNGVGYEQYF | TGTGCCAGCAGCCAAGATAACGGGGTAGGCTACGAGCAGTACTTC | TRBJ2-7 | NA | NA | TRBV3-1
CASSPGLSTDTQYF | TGTGCCAGCAGCCCGGGCCTGAGCACAGATACGCAGTATTTT | TRBJ2-3 | NA | many | TRBV7-2
CASRLQGGASGANVLTF | TGTGCCAGCAGATTACAGGGGGGTGCCTCTGGGGCCAACGTCCTGACTTTC | TRBJ2-6 | TRBD1 | NA | TRBV2
CASSFTAGELFF | TGTGCCAGCAGCTTCACCGCCGGGGAGCTGTTTTTT | TRBJ2-2 | NA | many | TRBV11-2